The 13 T cell receptor beta chains given below trace back to one sample, sequenced in a study of T cell responses to AZD1222 COVID-19 vaccine. Only in-frame clones appear in the TCRdb table, and some are missing; sequencing was by immunoSEQ multiplex PCR. The table lists roughly 77,000 clones, roughly 86% of them singletons, with more than 4.5% in the top ten. This specimen was peripheral blood, taken on day 0 of MenACWY control vaccination. These receptors originate from an adult in good health.

The chain combines TRBV2 with TRBJ2-7; D may be TRBD1 (5 bases). Trimming shortened V by 2 bases and J by 9 bases, and 11 bases separated the two germline ends. CDR3 length: 12 amino acids. Germline CDR1 reads SNHLY; CDR2 reads FYNNEI. The CDR3 protein is CASSETRRGQYF. CDR3 DNA: TGTGCCAGCAGTGAAACTCGTAGGGGGCAGTACTTC. The whole variable domain, filled in from reference TRBV2 and TRBJ2-7, reads EPEVTQTPSHQVTQMGQEVILRCVPISNHLYFYWYRQILGQKVEFLVSFYNNEISEKSEIFDDQFSVERPDGSNFTLKIRSTKLEDSAMYFCASSETRRGQYFGPGTRLTVT.

This chain connects TRBV18 to TRBJ2-5, with D unclear. Trimming removed 3 bases at V and 2 bases at J, with 4 bases between. The germline V gene encodes CDR1 KGHSH and CDR2 LQKENI. This CDR3 comprises 12 residues. CDR3 nucleotide sequence: TGTGCCAGCTCACCTGGGCAAGAGACCCAGTACTTC. This sequence encodes CASSPGQETQYF. Based on the CDR3 plus reference TRBV18 and TRBJ2-5, the full variable domain is NAGVMQNPRHLVRRRGQEARLRCSPMKGHSHVYWYRQLPEEGLKFMVYLQKENIIDESGMPKERFSAEFPKEGPSILRIQQVVRGDSAAYFCASSPGQETQYFGPGTRLLVL.

The V call is TRBV28, the J call TRBJ1-4; D unclear. The CDR3 covers 16 residues. Germline assignment: CDR1 MDHEN and CDR2 SYDVKM. V lost 4 bases, J lost 1 base, and 13 bases lay in between. As DNA, the CDR3 is TGTGCCAGCAGTTCGCGACCCCGAAGAACTAATGAAAAACTGTTTTTT. This gives the protein CASSSRPRRTNEKLFF.

The chain carries TRBV3-1 (or the pseudogene TRBV3-2) and TRBJ1-1, with D unresolved. V was shortened by 0 bases and J by 4 bases, with 9 bases between the two germline ends. This CDR3 has 14 residues. The germline CDR1 and CDR2 sequences are LGHDT and YNNKEL (reference sequence). The CDR3: CASSQDLGSTEAFF. In DNA, the CDR3 is TGTGCCAGCAGCCAAGATCTAGGAAGCACTGAAGCTTTCTTT.

The chain's CDR3 is CASSLSGTDTQYF. The CDR3 bases are TGTGCCAGCAGTTTATCAGGCACAGATACGCAGTATTTT. The rearrangement joins TRBV27 to TRBJ2-3; D remains ambiguous. This CDR3 spans 13 amino acids. The germline CDR1 and CDR2 sequences are MNHEY and SMNVEV (reference sequence). V was pared by 0 bases and J by 1 base, with 2 bases between.

A note on this clone: The junction departs from the called germline gene at one end, perhaps through a read error. The V gene is TRBV5-4, the J gene TRBJ2-6; D is undetermined. The CDR3 length is 15 residues. CDR1 and CDR2 (germline): SGHNT, YYREEE (reference sequence). CDR3 amino acids: CASSSDRSRANVLTF. The DNA for the CDR3 is TGTGCCAGCAGCTCTGACCGCTCTAGGGCCAACGTCCTGACTTTC.

CDR3 amino acids: CASSLGVPNTEAFF. The CDR3 coding sequence is TGTGCCAGCAGTCTCGGGGTTCCGAACACTGAAGCTTTCTTT. V gene TRBV5-4 combines with J gene TRBJ1-1; no reliable D call. The V end was cut by 5 bases, the J end by 1 base, with 12 bases between. CDR3 length equals 14 residues. CDR1 and CDR2 from the germline V gene are SGHNT and YYREEE (reference sequence).

This clone was seen only a few times. In the same sample, other DNA sequences code for this CDR3. The V call is TRBV5-1, the J call TRBJ1-1; TRBD1 might be the D (6 bases). Germline-derived CDR1 and CDR2 are SGHRS and YFSETQ. CDR3 length: 13 residues. V lost 4 bases to trimming and J lost 2 bases, with 9 bases between them. CDR3 sequence: CASSLQGNTEAFF. The CDR3 DNA reads TGCGCCAGCAGCCTACAGGGTAACACTGAAGCTTTCTTT.

The chain recombines TRBV2 with TRBJ1-2; 9 bases match TRBD1. The CDR3 totals 14 residues. J gave up 6 bases and V 6 bases, and 8 bases lay outside the gene matches. The germline V gene has CDR1 SNHLY and CDR2 FYNNEI. DNA of the CDR3: TGTGCCAGCAGCCGGACAGGGGTAGGTGATGGCTACACCTTC. It is translated as CASSRTGVGDGYTF.

This sequence joins TRBV11-3 and TRBJ1-1; D is ambiguous. Trimming removed 5 bases at V and 4 bases at J, with 23 bases between. This CDR3 comprises 17 residues. The germline gives CDR1 SGHNT, CDR2 YENEEA. DNA of the CDR3: TGTGCCAGCAGCCCCCTTGATAGGCACTCAGCTCGCACTGAAGCTTTCTTT. Its protein is CASSPLDRHSARTEAFF.

CDR3 in amino acids: CASSSDSIEAFF. For the CDR3, the DNA is TGTGCCAGCAGCTCTGACAGCATTGAAGCTTTCTTT. V is TRBV7-6 and J is TRBJ1-1; TRBD1 is a possible D gene (5 bases). Per germline, CDR1 SGHVS and CDR2 FNYEAQ. Trimming left V 4 bases short and J 7 bases short, with 10 bases between. The CDR3 consists of 12 residues.

J is TRBJ1-6 and V is TRBV28; TRBD1 matches at 7 bases. The CDR3 runs 13 residues. Germline CDR1 MDHEN, CDR2 SYDVKM. V lost 5 bases, J lost 10 bases, and 5 bases stayed unmatched. The chain's CDR3 is CASSPPGGSPLHF. In DNA, the CDR3 is TGTGCCAGCAGTCCCCCAGGGGGGTCACCCCTCCACTTT.

The V and J genes are TRBV9 and TRBJ1-1; D uncertain. In germline, CDR1 is SGDLS, CDR2 YYNGEE. The V end lost 0 bases, the J end lost 1 base, and 7 bases lay between the germline ends. The CDR3 has 14 residues. For the CDR3, the DNA is TGTGCCAGCAGCGTAGACCCTCAGAACACTGAAGCTTTCTTT. Translation gives CASSVDPQNTEAFF.